Listed below are T cell receptor beta chains from one sample, sequenced in a study of Graves' ophthalmopathy and Graves' hyperthyroidism. MiXCR, applied by TCRdb to the multiplex PCR reads, yields one record per CDR3 protein. The sample contains some 350,000 distinct CDR3 sequences, about 17% of which appear only once. Sequenced sample: peripheral blood. These receptors were taken from an adult woman with stable Graves' hyperthyroidism. The CDR3 runs from the conserved cysteine through the conserved F or W. Each record gives: V gene, J gene, D gene, clone size, CDR3 protein, CDR3 DNA. The D gene is left open where the match is weak. For some rows the clone size is stated as once, few or many, or as a class when expanded; others skip it.

TRBV29-1,TRBJ1-5,.,many,CSVPNGGGVEPQHF,TGCAGCGTTCCCAACGGCGGGGGTGTGGAGCCCCAGCATTTT
TRBV5-1,TRBJ1-1,.,.,CASSFDSVNTEAFF,TGCGCCAGCAGCTTCGATTCGGTGAACACTGAAGCTTTCTTT
TRBV20-1,TRBJ2-7,.,many,CSAIPVRGASSYEQYF,TGCAGTGCCATCCCCGTGAGGGGGGCGAGCTCCTACGAGCAGTACTTC
TRBV20-1,TRBJ2-2,.,few,CSARMAGSLRELFF,TGCAGTGCTAGAATGGCCGGGTCGCTTCGGGAGCTGTTTTTT
TRBV6-1,TRBJ1-5,TRBD1,.,CASSLQGVSNQPQHF,TGTGCCAGCTCCCTTCAGGGGGTTTCCAATCAGCCCCAGCATTTT
TRBV10-3,TRBJ2-6,TRBD1,few,CAISPGTGRGANVLTF,TGTGCCATCAGTCCCGGGACAGGGAGGGGGGCCAACGTCCTGACTTTC
TRBV4-1,TRBJ1-2,TRBD1,few,CASSQRTGGYTF,TGCGCCAGCAGCCAGAGGACAGGGGGCTACACCTTC
TRBV27,TRBJ2-7,.,many,CASREGKREQYF,TGTGCCAGCAGGGAGGGGAAGCGCGAGCAGTACTTC
TRBV18,TRBJ1-1,TRBD1,many,CASRGKRDRDTEAFF,TGTGCCAGCAGAGGGAAACGGGACAGGGACACTGAAGCTTTCTTT
TRBV6-1,TRBJ2-7,TRBD2,many,CASTPAGGPYEQYF,TGTGCCAGCACTCCAGCGGGAGGGCCCTACGAGCAGTACTTC
TRBV5-1,TRBJ2-7,TRBD2,many,CASSLDPGRGQYF,TGCGCCAGCAGCTTGGATCCAGGGAGGGGGCAGTACTTC
TRBV6-2/TRBV6-3,TRBJ2-7,.,.,CASSYEGGYEQYF,TGTGCCAGCAGTTACGAGGGGGGCTACGAGCAGTACTTC
TRBV20-1,TRBJ2-2,.,.,CSAYDPLNTGELFF,TGCAGTGCTTATGATCCACTGAACACCGGGGAGCTGTTTTTT
TRBV28,TRBJ2-7,.,many,CASRQEGPLGYEQYF,TGTGCCAGCAGACAAGAGGGTCCATTGGGTTACGAGCAGTACTTC
TRBV19,TRBJ2-3,.,.,CASSIRADTQYF,TGTGCCAGTAGTATACGGGCAGATACGCAGTATTTT
TRBV28,TRBJ2-7,.,many,CASSSRPGRYEQYF,TGTGCCAGCAGTTCCCGGCCGGGACGTTACGAGCAGTACTTC
TRBV2,TRBJ1-1,.,many,CASSEDSFPEAFF,TGTGCCAGCAGTGAAGACAGTTTCCCTGAAGCTTTCTTT
TRBV30,TRBJ2-2,.,many,CAWNRADTGELFF,TGTGCCTGGAACCGGGCGGACACCGGGGAGCTGTTTTTT
TRBV28,TRBJ2-7,.,many,CASSPRTGGNYEQYF,TGTGCCAGCAGTCCAAGGACTGGCGGGAACTACGAGCAGTACTTC
TRBV4-3,TRBJ2-7,.,many,CASSQGLRETGSYEQYF,TGCGCCAGCAGCCAAGGTTTACGGGAAACGGGCTCCTACGAGCAGTACTTC
TRBV20-1,TRBJ2-4,TRBD2,few,CSARGLAVALAKNIQYF,TGCAGTGCTAGGGGACTAGCGGTCGCTCTAGCCAAAAACATTCAGTACTTC
TRBV3-1,TRBJ2-7,.,.,CASSQDVRERCEQYF,TGTGCCAGCAGCCAAGATGTCAGGGAGCGGTGCGAGCAGTACTTC
TRBV12-3/TRBV12-4,TRBJ1-5,TRBD1,many,CASSLGQGAGQPQHF,TGTGCCAGCAGTTTGGGACAGGGGGCCGGACAGCCCCAGCATTTT
TRBV7-2,TRBJ2-7,.,few,CASSPAMWHEQYF,TGTGCCAGCAGCCCTGCTATGTGGCACGAGCAGTACTTC
TRBV7-2,TRBJ2-5,.,.,CASSLPLSGAVQETQYF,TGTGCCAGCAGCCTACCCCTTAGCGGAGCGGTCCAAGAGACCCAGTACTTC
TRBV6-5,TRBJ2-7,TRBD1,many,CASSPTGKEQYF,TGTGCCAGCAGTCCGACAGGGAAAGAGCAGTACTTC
TRBV28,TRBJ2-7,TRBD1,many,CASSGDRVNEQYF,TGTGCCAGCAGCGGGGACAGGGTAAACGAGCAGTACTTC
TRBV4-1,TRBJ2-2,TRBD2,.,CASSKGLAKKANTGELFF,TGCGCCAGCAGCAAGGGACTAGCGAAAAAAGCGAACACCGGGGAGCTGTTTTTT
TRBV12-5,TRBJ1-1,TRBD1,many,CASGLVISTGDNTEAFF,TGTGCTAGTGGTTTGGTAATCTCCACAGGGGATAACACTGAAGCTTTCTTT
TRBV19,TRBJ1-5,TRBD1,.,CASKTGTGVSQPQHF,TGTGCCAGTAAGACCGGGACAGGGGTGAGTCAGCCCCAGCATTTT
TRBV5-1,TRBJ1-2,.,many,CASSPRPDRSYGYTF,TGCGCCAGCAGCCCTCGGCCAGATCGCTCCTATGGCTACACCTTC
TRBV11-2,TRBJ2-5,TRBD2,.,CASATPGGLAGGPNQETQYF,TGTGCCAGCGCTACACCTGGGGGACTAGCGGGAGGGCCGAACCAAGAGACCCAGTACTTC
TRBV20-1,TRBJ1-2,.,many,CSARVGRSNYGYTF,TGCAGTGCTAGAGTAGGACGATCTAACTATGGCTACACCTTC
TRBV7-2,TRBJ2-4,TRBD1,many,CASSTQGAGNIQYF,TGTGCCAGCAGCACGCAGGGGGCTGGAAACATTCAGTACTTC
TRBV6-2/TRBV6-3,TRBJ2-2,TRBD1,many,CASSYLGTGGGSNTGELFF,TGTGCCAGCAGTTACCTCGGGACAGGGGGCGGGTCGAACACCGGGGAGCTGTTTTTT
TRBV18,TRBJ2-7,.,few,CASSPSRGGGVYEQYF,TGTGCCAGCTCACCATCCCGTGGGGGCGGGGTCTACGAGCAGTACTTC
TRBV7-3,TRBJ2-1,.,many,CASSTQLGTYNEQFF,TGTGCCAGCAGCACTCAACTAGGGACCTACAATGAGCAGTTCTTC
TRBV12-3/TRBV12-4,TRBJ2-7,.,many,CASSQAVEQYF,TGTGCCAGCAGCCAGGCTGTCGAGCAGTACTTC
TRBV20-1,TRBJ1-2,TRBD1,many,CSARGTGPNGYTF,TGCAGTGCTAGAGGGACAGGGCCGAATGGCTACACCTTC
TRBV25-1,TRBJ2-7,.,few,CASSEGGRWASEQYF,TGTGCCAGCAGTGAGGGGGGGCGCTGGGCGAGCGAGCAGTACTTC
TRBV28,TRBJ1-1,.,many,CASSLENSIEGLNTEAFF,TGTGCCAGCAGTTTAGAGAATAGTATCGAGGGGCTGAACACTGAAGCTTTCTTT
TRBV7-2,TRBJ2-2,TRBD1,many,CASSLYRGPTGELFF,TGTGCCAGCAGCTTATACAGGGGACCCACCGGGGAGCTGTTTTTT
TRBV10-3,TRBJ1-2,.,.,CAISGSGSANYGYTF,TGTGCCATCAGTGGTTCTGGCAGTGCTAACTATGGCTACACCTTC
TRBV6-2/TRBV6-3,TRBJ2-1,TRBD2,.,CASSGLAGGVEQFF,TGTGCCAGCAGTGGACTAGCGGGGGGTGTTGAGCAGTTCTTC
TRBV7-9,TRBJ2-5,TRBD1,many,CASSPRGQSSQETQYF,TGTGCCAGCAGCCCTAGGGGACAGAGTAGCCAAGAGACCCAGTACTTC
TRBV27,TRBJ2-7,.,many,CASSQEGGLEQYF,TGTGCCAGCAGTCAAGAGGGGGGGTTGGAGCAGTACTTC
TRBV4-2,TRBJ2-5,.,many,CASSQEPRAGGGETQYF,TGTGCCAGCAGCCAAGAACCCCGAGCAGGGGGGGGGGAGACCCAGTACTTC
TRBV3-1,TRBJ2-5,.,many,CASSQEGGTQYF,TGCGCCAGCAGCCAAGAGGGGGGGACCCAGTACTTC
TRBV12-3/TRBV12-4,TRBJ1-6,.,many,CASSRTPQASPLHF,TGTGCCAGCAGTCGCACGCCACAGGCTTCACCCCTCCACTTT
TRBV29-1,TRBJ2-7,TRBD2,.,CSVSGGAYEQYF,TGCAGCGTTTCGGGGGGTGCCTACGAGCAGTACTTC
TRBV11-2,TRBJ1-1,.,many,CASSTTGFPEAFF,TGTGCCAGCAGCACGACAGGTTTTCCTGAAGCTTTCTTT
TRBV11-1,TRBJ2-2,.,many,CASSFRGTGELFF,TGTGCCAGCAGCTTTCGGGGAACCGGGGAGCTGTTTTTT
TRBV12-3/TRBV12-4,TRBJ2-5,TRBD1,many,CASSLRDRGHETQYF,TGTGCCAGCAGTTTACGGGACAGGGGGCATGAGACCCAGTACTTC
TRBV28,TRBJ2-7,TRBD1,many,CASSSRQGRHEQYF,TGTGCCAGCAGTTCTAGACAGGGCCGCCACGAGCAGTACTTC
TRBV30,TRBJ1-1,.,many,CAWSVMNQNTEAFF,TGTGCCTGGAGTGTCATGAACCAGAACACTGAAGCTTTCTTT
TRBV12-3/TRBV12-4,TRBJ2-2,TRBD2,many,CASSPGLADWYTGELFF,TGTGCCAGCAGCCCCGGACTAGCGGATTGGTACACCGGGGAGCTGTTTTTT
TRBV29-1,TRBJ1-1,.,.,CSVQRPMKAFF,TGCAGCGTTCAGAGACCGATGAAAGCTTTCTTT
TRBV6-2/TRBV6-3,TRBJ2-5,TRBD2,.,CASSLRTSGSGETQYF,TGTGCCAGCAGTCTTAGGACTAGCGGGAGCGGTGAGACCCAGTACTTC